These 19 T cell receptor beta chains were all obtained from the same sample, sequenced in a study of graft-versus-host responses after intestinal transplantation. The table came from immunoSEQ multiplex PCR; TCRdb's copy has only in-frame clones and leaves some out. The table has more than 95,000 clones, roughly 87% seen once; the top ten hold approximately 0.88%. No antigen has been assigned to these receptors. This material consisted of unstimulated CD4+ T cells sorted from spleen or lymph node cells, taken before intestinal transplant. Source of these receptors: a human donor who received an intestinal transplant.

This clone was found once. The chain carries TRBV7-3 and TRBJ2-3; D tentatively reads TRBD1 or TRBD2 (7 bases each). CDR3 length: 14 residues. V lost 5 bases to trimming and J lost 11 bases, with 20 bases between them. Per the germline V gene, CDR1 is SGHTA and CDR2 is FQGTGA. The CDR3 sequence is CASSPGGGREVQYF. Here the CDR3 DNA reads TGTGCCAGCAGCCCAGGGGGGGGCAGGGAGGTGCAGTATTTT.

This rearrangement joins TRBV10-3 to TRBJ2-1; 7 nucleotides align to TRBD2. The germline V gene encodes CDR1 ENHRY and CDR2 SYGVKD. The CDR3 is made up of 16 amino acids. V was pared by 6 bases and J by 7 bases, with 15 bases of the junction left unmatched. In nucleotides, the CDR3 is TGTGCCATCAGCCTACTAGTAGCGGGCGGTGGAAATGAGCAGTTCTTC. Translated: CAISLLVAGGGNEQFF.

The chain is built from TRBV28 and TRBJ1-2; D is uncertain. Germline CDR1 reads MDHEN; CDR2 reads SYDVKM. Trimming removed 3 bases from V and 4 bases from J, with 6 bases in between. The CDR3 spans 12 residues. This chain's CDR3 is CASSLSVYGYTF. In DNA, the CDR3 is TGTGCCAGCAGTTTGAGTGTCTATGGCTACACCTTC.

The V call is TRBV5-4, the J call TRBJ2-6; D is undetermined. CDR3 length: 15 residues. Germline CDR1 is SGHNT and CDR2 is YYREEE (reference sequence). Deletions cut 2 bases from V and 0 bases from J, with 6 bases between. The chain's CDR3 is CASSLSSSGANVLTF. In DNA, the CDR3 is TGTGCCAGCAGCTTAAGCAGCTCTGGGGCCAACGTCCTGACTTTC.

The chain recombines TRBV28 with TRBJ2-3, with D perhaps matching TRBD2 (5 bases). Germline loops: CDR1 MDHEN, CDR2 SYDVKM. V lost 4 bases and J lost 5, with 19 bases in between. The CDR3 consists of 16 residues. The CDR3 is CASSSLLTSPRDTQYF. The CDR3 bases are TGTGCCAGCAGTTCCCTCCTAACTAGTCCGAGAGATACGCAGTATTTT.

CDR3 sequence reads: CASSLPQGRSSYEQYF. The CDR3 region has the DNA TGCGCCAGCAGCTTGCCCCAAGGGAGAAGCTCCTACGAGCAGTACTTC. J is TRBJ2-7 and V is TRBV5-1; TRBD2 might be the D (5 bases). The CDR3 contains 16 residues. Trimming took 1 base from V and 0 from J, leaving 14 bases between them. The germline gives CDR1 SGHRS, CDR2 YFSETQ.

The CDR3 is CASSDPSQFGANVLTF. The CDR3 nucleotides read TGCGCCAGCAGTGATCCTAGCCAGTTTGGGGCCAACGTCCTGACTTTC. J is TRBJ2-6 and V is TRBV10-2; possible D gene TRBD2, 5 bases. The length of the CDR3 is 16 residues. Germline lookup yields CDR1 WSHSY and CDR2 SAAADI. The ends were cut back, 3 bases at V and 3 bases at J, with 12 bases in the middle.

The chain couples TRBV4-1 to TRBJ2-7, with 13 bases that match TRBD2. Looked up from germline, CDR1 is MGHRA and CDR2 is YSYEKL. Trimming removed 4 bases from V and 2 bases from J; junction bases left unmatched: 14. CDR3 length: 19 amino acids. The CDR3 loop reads CASSPQPLAGGNPPYEQYF. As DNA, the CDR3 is TGCGCCAGCAGCCCCCAACCACTAGCGGGAGGGAATCCCCCCTACGAGCAGTACTTC.

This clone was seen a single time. Here the CDR3 reads CASSLAFRAGREKLFF. The CDR3 region has the DNA TGTGCCAGCAGCTTAGCGTTCAGGGCCGGCCGGGAAAAACTGTTTTTT. This chain joins TRBV7-9 and TRBJ1-4, with TRBD1 as a possible D gene (5 bases). V lost 0 bases to trimming and J lost 8 bases, with 16 bases between them. CDR3 length: 16 amino acids. Germline V gene lookup returns CDR1 SEHNR and CDR2 FQNEAQ (reference sequence).

The CDR3 nucleotides read TGTGCCTGGGTTAGGGGGAATTCACCCCTCCACTTT. This translates into CAWVRGNSPLHF. The chain links TRBV30 to TRBJ1-6; the D gene is possibly TRBD1 (6 bases). The CDR3 sequence is 12 residues long. The V end lost 5 bases, the J end lost 7 bases, and 9 bases lay between the germline ends. Germline lookup yields CDR1 GTSNPN and CDR2 SVGIG (reference sequence).

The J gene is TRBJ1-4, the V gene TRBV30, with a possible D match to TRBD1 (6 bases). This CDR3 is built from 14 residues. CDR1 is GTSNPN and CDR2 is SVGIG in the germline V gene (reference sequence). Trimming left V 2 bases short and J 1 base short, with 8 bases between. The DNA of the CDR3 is TGTGCCTGGAGTAGGGGGGTAACTAATGAAAAACTGTTTTTT. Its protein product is CAWSRGVTNEKLFF.

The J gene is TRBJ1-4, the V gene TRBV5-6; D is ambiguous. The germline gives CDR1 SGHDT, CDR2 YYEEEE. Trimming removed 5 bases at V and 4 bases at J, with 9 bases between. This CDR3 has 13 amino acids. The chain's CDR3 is CASRNRVNEKLFF. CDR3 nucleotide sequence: TGTGCCAGCAGAAACAGAGTTAATGAAAAACTGTTTTTT. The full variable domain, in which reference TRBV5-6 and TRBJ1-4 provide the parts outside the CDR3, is DAGVTQSPTHLIKTRGQQVTLRCSPKSGHDTVSWYQQALGQGPQFIFQYYEEEERQRGNFPDRFSGHQFPNYSSELNVNALLLGDSALYLCASRNRVNEKLFFGSGTQLSVL.

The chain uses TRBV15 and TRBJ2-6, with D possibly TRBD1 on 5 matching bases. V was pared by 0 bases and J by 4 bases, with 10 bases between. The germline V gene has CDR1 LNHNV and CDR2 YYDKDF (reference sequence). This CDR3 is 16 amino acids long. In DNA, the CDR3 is TGTGCCACCAGCAGAGATGTGGGGCAGGGGGCCAACGTCCTGACTTTC. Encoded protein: CATSRDVGQGANVLTF.

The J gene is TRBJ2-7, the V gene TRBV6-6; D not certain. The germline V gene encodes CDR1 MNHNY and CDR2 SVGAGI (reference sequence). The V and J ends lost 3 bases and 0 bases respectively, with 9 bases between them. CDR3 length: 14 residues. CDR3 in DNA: TGTGCCAGCAGTTATACCGAGACCTCCTACGAGCAGTACTTC. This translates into CASSYTETSYEQYF.

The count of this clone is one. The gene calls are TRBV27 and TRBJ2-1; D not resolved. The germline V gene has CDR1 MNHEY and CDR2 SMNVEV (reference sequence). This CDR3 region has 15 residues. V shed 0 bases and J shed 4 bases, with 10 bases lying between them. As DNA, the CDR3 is TGTGCCAGCAGTTTATCGTCCGGAATTTACAATGAGCAGTTCTTC. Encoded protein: CASSLSSGIYNEQFF.

The CDR3 sequence is CASSLRGGNQPQHF. For the CDR3, the DNA is TGTGCCAGCAGTTTGAGGGGAGGCAATCAGCCCCAGCATTTT. The genes are TRBV27 and TRBJ1-5; D perhaps matches TRBD1 (5 bases). The CDR3 runs to 14 residues. The germline V gene has CDR1 MNHEY and CDR2 SMNVEV (reference sequence). Trimming pared 3 bases from V and 2 bases from J, leaving 8 bases between.

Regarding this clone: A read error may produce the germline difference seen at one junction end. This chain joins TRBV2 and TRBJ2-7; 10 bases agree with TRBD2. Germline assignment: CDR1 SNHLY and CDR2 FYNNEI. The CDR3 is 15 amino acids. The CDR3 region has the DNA TGTGCCAGCAGAGAAGCGGGAGGGATGGGCTACGAGCAGTACTTC. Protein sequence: CASREAGGMGYEQYF.

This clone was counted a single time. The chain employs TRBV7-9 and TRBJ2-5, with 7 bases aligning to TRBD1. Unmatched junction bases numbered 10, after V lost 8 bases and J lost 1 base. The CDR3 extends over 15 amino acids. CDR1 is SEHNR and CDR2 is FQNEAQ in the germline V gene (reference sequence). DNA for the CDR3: TGTGCCAGCGCCTACAGGGGAACCGGCCAAGAGACCCAGTACTTC. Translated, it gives CASAYRGTGQETQYF.

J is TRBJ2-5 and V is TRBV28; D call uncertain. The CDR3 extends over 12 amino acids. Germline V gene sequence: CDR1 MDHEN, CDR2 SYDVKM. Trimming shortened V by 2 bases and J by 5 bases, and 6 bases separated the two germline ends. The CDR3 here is CASSLSRETQYF. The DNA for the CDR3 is TGTGCCAGCAGTTTAAGTAGGGAGACCCAGTACTTC.